This section outlines one T cell receptor (beta chain) sequence together with its context. The antigen is undetermined. The read finishes 3 residues shy of the CDR3 end, and the germline J gene is used to complete it. This entry is derived from a study of T cells in women clearing cervical HPV infection. Study-level background: Controls' single incident HPV16 infection cleared within 12 months without precancer. Study-level findings and limits: Repertoire richness, not evenness, was significantly elevated in CIN3+ cases versus controls. Richness plus V gene abundances separated cases from controls with AUC roughly 0.85.

Looked up from germline, CDR1 is SGHTA and CDR2 is FQGNSA. The ends were cut back, 7 bases at V and 9 bases at J, with 16 bases in the middle. The CDR3 totals 13 residues. Produced via immunoSEQ multiplex PCR; TCRdb's table is partial and in-frame only. Recorded for this sample: approximately 44,000 clones. The sequence came from a woman between 18 and 70 years old with a cervical HPV16 infection that either progressed to CIN3+ or cleared (not recorded which). V gene TRBV7-2 combines with J gene TRBJ2-1; D might be TRBD2 (6 bases). The sample consisted of blood buffy coat. The sequenced part of the CDR3 DNA is TGTGCCAGCAACGACGGGCGGGGAGGTGAG. Its translation is CASNDGRGGE. The CDR3 reads in full as CASNDGRGGEQFF.